This T cell receptor (beta chain) was recorded in a study of tumor-infiltrating lymphocytes in primary liver carcinoma. There are 17 residues in the CDR3. Germline V CDR1 and CDR2: LGHNA, YSLEER. Reverse transcription of approximately 0.55 ug total RNA with a constant-region primer produced TCR beta cDNA. What produced the TCR beta libraries was three nested multiplex PCR rounds using slightly modified ARM-PCR. TRBV1-TRBV30 forward and Cbeta reverse primers drove the first two approximately 10-cycle rounds. TCRdb independently ran MiXCR on the multiplex PCR reads; one entry per CDR3 protein. This table has 75,000 to 80,000 distinct CDR3 sequences, 69% appearing once. Co-extracting RNA and DNA was done with roughly 17-31 mg of unsorted bulk tissue as input. Worth noting for this clonotype: Germline and junction disagree at one end, which may indicate a read error.

V is TRBV4-3 and J is TRBJ2-6; maybe TRBD1 (5 bases). Sequencing was carried out using tumor-adjacent normal liver tissue. The source is a man between 40 and 49 years old with primary liver carcinoma and hepatitis B virus infection. CDR3 coding DNA: TGCGCCAGCAACCAAGATGGGTCAGGGCGCGGGGCCAACGTCCTGACTTTC. It translates to CASNQDGSGRGANVLTF.